This T cell receptor beta chain is drawn from a study of T cells in Graves' hyperthyroidism and ophthalmopathy. Overall study context: Peripheral blood samples were taken at initial diagnosis, prior to any treatment.

This clonotype has a handful of counts. TCR beta CDR3 regions were amplified from RNA transcripts. A set of HTBI primers served as the primers for a first-round RT-PCR of the TCR CDR3. TCRdb re-called the multiplex PCR reads with MiXCR, one entry per CDR3 protein. Here the sample spans 380,000 or so distinct CDR3 sequences, around an eighth being singletons. The CDR3 totals 17 residues. The J segment lost 5 bases and the V segment lost 3 bases, leaving 15 bases of the junction unmatched. CDR1 and CDR2 from the germline V gene are DFQATT and SNEGSKA (reference sequence). The sample taken for sequencing was blood. The chain links TRBV20-1 to TRBJ2-3; TRBD1 aligns across 9 bases. This receptor was obtained from a man aged 25 to 40 with Graves' hyperthyroidism that later progressed to Graves' ophthalmopathy. This CDR3 is CSARGHFWTGVRDTQYF. The DNA of the CDR3 is TGCAGTGCTAGGGGGCATTTTTGGACAGGGGTCCGAGATACGCAGTATTTT.